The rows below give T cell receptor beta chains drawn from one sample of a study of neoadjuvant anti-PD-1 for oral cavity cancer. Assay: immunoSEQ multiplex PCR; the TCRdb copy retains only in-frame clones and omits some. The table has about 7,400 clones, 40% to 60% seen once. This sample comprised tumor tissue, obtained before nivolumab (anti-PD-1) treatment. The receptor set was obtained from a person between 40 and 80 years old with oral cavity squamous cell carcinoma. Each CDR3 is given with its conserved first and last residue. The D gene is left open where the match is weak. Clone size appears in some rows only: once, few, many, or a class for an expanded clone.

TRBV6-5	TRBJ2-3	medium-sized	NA	CASSRSSSDTQYF	TGTGCCAGCAGTCGCTCGTCTTCAGATACGCAGTATTTT
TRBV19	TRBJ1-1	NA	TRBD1	CASSRQGWSNTEAFF	TGTGCCAGTAGTCGACAGGGTTGGTCGAACACTGAAGCTTTCTTT
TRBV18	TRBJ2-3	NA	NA	CASSPVGQGTDTQYF	TGTGCCAGCTCACCCGTTGGTCAAGGCACAGATACGCAGTATTTT
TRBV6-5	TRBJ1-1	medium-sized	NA	CASSYRGVLNTEAFF	TGTGCCAGCAGTTATCGGGGGGTCCTGAACACTGAAGCTTTCTTT
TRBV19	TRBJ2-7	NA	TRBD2	CASSAPTSGRSYEQYF	TGTGCCAGTAGCGCTCCCACTAGCGGGAGGTCCTACGAGCAGTACTTC
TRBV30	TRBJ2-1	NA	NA	CAWSVRGKGSQQFF	TGTGCCTGGAGTGTAAGGGGTAAGGGCTCGCAGCAGTTCTTC
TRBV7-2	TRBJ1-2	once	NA	CASSLGPSKGYTF	TGTGCCAGCAGCTTGGGGCCATCTAAGGGCTACACCTTC
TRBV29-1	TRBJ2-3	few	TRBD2	CSAIRVAGGADTQYF	TGCAGCGCCATTAGGGTAGCGGGAGGGGCAGATACGCAGTATTTT
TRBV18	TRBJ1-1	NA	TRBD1	CASSPGQGGSTEAFF	TGTGCCAGCTCACCAGGACAGGGAGGGTCCACTGAAGCTTTCTTT
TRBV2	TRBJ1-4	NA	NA	CASRERGSANEKLFF	TGTGCCAGCAGGGAAAGGGGTTCGGCGAACGAAAAACTGTTTTTT
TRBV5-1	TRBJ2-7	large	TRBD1	CASSLAGQAYEQYF	TGCGCCAGCAGCTTGGCCGGACAGGCTTACGAGCAGTACTTC
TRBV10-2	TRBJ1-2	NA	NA	CASSQGDYGYTF	TGCGCCAGCTCACAGGGAGACTATGGCTACACCTTC
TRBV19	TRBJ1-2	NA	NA	CASSNFRQAWDGYTF	TGTGCCAGTAGTAACTTCCGACAGGCATGGGATGGCTACACCTTC
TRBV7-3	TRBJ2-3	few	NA	CASSLGDGSDTQYF	TGTGCCAGCAGCTTAGGTGACGGGAGCGATACGCAGTATTTT
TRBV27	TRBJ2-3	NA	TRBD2	CASSFGLAAKSDTQYF	TGTGCCAGCAGTTTCGGACTAGCGGCGAAGTCGGATACGCAGTATTTT
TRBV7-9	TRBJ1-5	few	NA	CASSPQFDRNQPQHF	TGTGCCAGCAGCCCGCAGTTTGATCGCAATCAGCCCCAGCATTTT
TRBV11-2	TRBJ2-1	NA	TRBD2	CASSLASGRGNEQFF	TGTGCCAGCAGCTTAGCTAGCGGGAGAGGAAATGAGCAGTTCTTC